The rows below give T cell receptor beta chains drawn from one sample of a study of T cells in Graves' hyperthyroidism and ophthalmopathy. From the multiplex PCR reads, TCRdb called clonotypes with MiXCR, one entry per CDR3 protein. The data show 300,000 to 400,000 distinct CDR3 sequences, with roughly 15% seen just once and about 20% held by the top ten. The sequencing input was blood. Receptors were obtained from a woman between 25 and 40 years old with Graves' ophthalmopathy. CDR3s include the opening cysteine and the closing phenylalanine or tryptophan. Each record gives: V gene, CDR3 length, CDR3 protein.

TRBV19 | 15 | CASSIAGGLNTEAFF
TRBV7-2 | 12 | CASAQGSSPLHF
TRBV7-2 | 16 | CASSYARGASYNEQFF
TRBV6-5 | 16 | CASSYSRTESGNTIYF
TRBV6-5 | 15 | CASSYGGQGAAGYTF
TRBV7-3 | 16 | CPSSSEPGVGWDEQFF
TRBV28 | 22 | CASSFPTGPRAAPDLKYYEQYF
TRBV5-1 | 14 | CASSLGTDNQPQHF
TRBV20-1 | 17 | CSARAAPGQGALETQYF
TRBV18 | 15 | CASSPPITSGNTIYF
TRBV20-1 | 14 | CSARYPPGGYGYTF
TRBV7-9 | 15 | CATDGTWVSYNEQFF
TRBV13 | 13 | CASSPGSTGELFF
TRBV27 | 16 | CASNPGTAPSTDTQYF
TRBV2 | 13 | CASIPEGGTEAFF
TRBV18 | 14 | CASSPSLAAGEQYF
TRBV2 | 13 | CASTVGVAGELFF
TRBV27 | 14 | CASKQAGFGEKLFF
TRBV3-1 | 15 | CASSQDPGVNEKLFF
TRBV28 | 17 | CASRPDRGWVNTGELFF
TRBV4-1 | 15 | CASSQEWGGAYEQYF
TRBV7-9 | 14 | CASSLGSGGDGYTF
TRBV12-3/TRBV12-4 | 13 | CASSKSALGTLHF
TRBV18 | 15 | CASSPPTANQETQYF
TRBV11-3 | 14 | CASSSRKGRTEAFF
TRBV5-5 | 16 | CASRPDSRTRNTEAFF
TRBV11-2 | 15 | CASRQPGPFTDTQYF